This TCR beta chain originates from a study of beta chain features in type 1 diabetes. Note on this clone: This sample also contains other DNA sequences that code for the same CDR3.

The CDR3 has 13 amino acids. Germline V CDR1 and CDR2: KGHSH, LQKENI. V was clipped by 3 bases and J by 1 base, with 6 bases between them. Of the isolated RNA, all was reverse transcribed, and so the sequenced material was expressed TCRB transcripts. Method: immunoSEQ multiplex PCR; TCRdb's copy keeps in-frame clones and lacks some. The sample carries hundreds of thousands of clones, roughly 12% recorded once. Sort purity for all populations was recorded as exceeding 98%. The rearrangement uses TRBV18 and TRBJ1-1; no reliable D call. The sequenced sample consisted of naive CD4+ T cells from blood. This receptor was taken from a man younger than 30 in good health. In DNA, the CDR3 is TGTGCCAGCTCACCGTCACAGAACACTGAAGCTTTCTTT. Its protein is CASSPSQNTEAFF. The complete variable domain, with remaining parts taken from reference TRBV18 and TRBJ1-1, reads NAGVMQNPRHLVRRRGQEARLRCSPMKGHSHVYWYRQLPEEGLKFMVYLQKENIIDESGMPKERFSAEFPKEGPSILRIQQVVRGDSAAYFCASSPSQNTEAFFGQGTRLTVV.